These 29 T cell receptor beta chains were sequenced from one sample in a study of spatial heterogeneity in lung cancer. As for time point: blood at routine non-recurrence follow-up after resection. TCRdb fed the 5' RACE reads into MiXCR, producing one record per CDR3 protein. This table has about 94,000 distinct CDR3 sequences, 15% to 20% appearing once. The material was PBMCs, obtained at follow-up. These receptors all stem from a male donor with early-stage non-small cell lung cancer.

This chain connects TRBV3-1 to TRBJ2-1; 7 bases agree with TRBD1. There are 14 residues in the CDR3. V lost 2 bases, J lost 6 bases, and 4 bases stayed unmatched. CDR1 and CDR2 (germline): LGHDT, YNNKEL (reference sequence). The CDR3 bases are TGTGCCAGCAGCCAATTAGCAGGGGGCAATGAGCAGTTCTTC. Its protein is CASSQLAGGNEQFF.

The chain carries TRBV2 and TRBJ2-1, with D possibly being TRBD1 (6 bases). CDR3 length equals 14 residues. Germline V CDR1 and CDR2: SNHLY, FYNNEI. The V end lost 3 bases, the J end lost 2 bases, and 8 bases lay between the germline ends. The CDR3 DNA follows: TGTGCCAGCAGTGACGGGACACCCTACAATGAGCAGTTCTTC. It translates to CASSDGTPYNEQFF. The complete variable domain, with remaining parts taken from reference TRBV2 and TRBJ2-1, reads EPEVTQTPSHQVTQMGQEVILRCVPISNHLYFYWYRQILGQKVEFLVSFYNNEISEKSEIFDDQFSVERPDGSNFTLKIRSTKLEDSAMYFCASSDGTPYNEQFFGPGTRLTVL.

The chain joins TRBV5-1 to TRBJ2-1; D not resolved. V was clipped by 0 bases and J by 4 bases, with 11 bases between them. This CDR3 comprises 15 residues. Per germline, CDR1 SGHRS and CDR2 YFSETQ. CDR3 amino acids: CASSLGVWEYNEQFF. CDR3 coding DNA: TGCGCCAGCAGCTTGGGGGTATGGGAATACAATGAGCAGTTCTTC.

This clonotype has only a few counts. This chain uses TRBV5-5 with TRBJ1-5, with D hard to call. Germline values: CDR1 SGHKS, CDR2 YYEKEE (reference sequence). CDR3 length equals 16 residues. V lost 4 bases and J lost 7, with 21 bases in between. CDR3 amino acids: CASSRAGRDDGQPQHF. Here the CDR3 DNA reads TGTGCCAGCAGCAGGGCCGGGCGAGATGATGGGCAGCCCCAGCATTTT.

The chain uses TRBV11-2 and TRBJ2-2; D is unclear. From germline, CDR1 is SGHAT and CDR2 FQNNGV. This CDR3 region has 11 residues. V lost 5 bases to trimming and J lost 6 bases, with 4 bases between them. Here the CDR3 reads CASSLAGELFF. The CDR3, as DNA: TGTGCCAGCAGCCTTGCCGGGGAGCTGTTTTTT.

This clonotype was picked up many times. The chain couples TRBV30 to TRBJ2-1, with TRBD2 matching over 10 bases. Per germline, CDR1 GTSNPN and CDR2 SVGIG (reference sequence). The V gene end was trimmed by 8 bases and the J gene end by 6 bases; junction bases not matched to a gene: 4. This CDR3 has 12 amino acids. The CDR3 DNA reads as TGTGCCCTAGCGGGAGTACCCAATGAGCAGTTCTTC. Its translation: CALAGVPNEQFF.

The V call is TRBV5-6, the J call TRBJ2-3; D uncertain. Trimming took 4 bases from V and 7 from J, leaving 7 bases between them. CDR3 length: 11 residues. Germline V lookup: CDR1 SGHDT, CDR2 YYEEEE. CDR3 in DNA: TGTGCCAGCAGCCGCTCATATACGCAGTATTTT. Its translation: CASSRSYTQYF.

This clonotype was seen a few times. The chain has TRBV30 and TRBJ2-7, with TRBD2 matching over 7 bases. The trim removed 3 bases at V and 4 bases at J, leaving 3 bases unmatched. CDR1 is GTSNPN and CDR2 is SVGIG in the germline V gene (reference sequence). This CDR3 comprises 12 residues. In nucleotides, the CDR3 is TGTGCCTGGAGGCAGCGGGGTTACGAGCAGTACTTC. Its translation is CAWRQRGYEQYF.

Remarks on this clonotype: Possible read error: a much larger clone is one base away. V usage is TRBV3-1 and J usage is TRBJ1-1, with TRBD1 as a possible D gene (5 bases). The germline gives CDR1 LGHDT, CDR2 YNNKEL (reference sequence). Trimming took 3 bases from V and 1 from J, leaving 6 bases between them. The CDR3 length is 13 residues. The CDR3 protein is CASSHTGNTEAFF. In DNA, the CDR3 is TGTGCCAGCAGCCATACAGGGAACACTGAAGCTTTCTTT.

This clonotype occurred many times. The V and J genes are TRBV10-3 and TRBJ2-5; tentative D call: TRBD2 (6 bases). Germline CDR1 is ENHRY and CDR2 is SYGVKD. V gave up 4 bases and J gave up 3 bases, with 6 bases separating them. The CDR3 is 12 amino acids. The CDR3 nucleotides read TGTGCCATCAGTGGGGGGGAAGAGACCCAGTACTTC. Protein sequence: CAISGGEETQYF.

V gene TRBV14 combines with J gene TRBJ1-3, with D uncertain. Germline lookup yields CDR1 SGHDN and CDR2 FVKESK. This CDR3 region has 14 residues. V was cut by 1 base and J by 2 bases, with 6 bases left in between. CDR3 sequence reads: CASSQVGTGNTIYF. CDR3 nucleotides: TGTGCCAGCAGCCAAGTGGGGACTGGAAACACCATATATTTT.

This clonotype came up a few times. The V gene is TRBV5-4, the J gene TRBJ2-5; D may be TRBD1 (5 bases). This CDR3 spans 14 amino acids. The V gene lost 2 bases and the J gene lost 3 bases, with 11 bases spanning the gap. The germline CDR1 and CDR2 sequences are SGHNT and YYREEE (reference sequence). The CDR3: CASSLAGAEETQYF. CDR3 nucleotide sequence: TGTGCCAGCAGCTTAGCTGGGGCGGAAGAGACCCAGTACTTC.

This clonotype was observed a few times. This chain connects TRBV7-9 to TRBJ1-1; possible D gene TRBD1, 5 bases. Germline lookup yields CDR1 SEHNR and CDR2 FQNEAQ (reference sequence). V was pared by 2 bases and J by 0 bases, with 10 bases between. The CDR3 extends over 15 amino acids. The CDR3: CASSLRAGMNTEAFF. The CDR3, as DNA: TGTGCCAGCAGCTTACGGGCAGGGATGAACACTGAAGCTTTCTTT.

This clonotype was seen a handful of times. The chain couples TRBV20-1 to TRBJ1-6; a possible D gene is TRBD1 (5 bases). Germline V CDR1 and CDR2: DFQATT, SNEGSKA (reference sequence). V shed 5 bases and J shed 6 bases, with 8 bases lying between them. CDR3 length equals 12 residues. The DNA for the CDR3 is TGCAGTGCTCGGACAACTAATTCACCCCTCCACTTT. Its translation is CSARTTNSPLHF.

The genes are TRBV25-1 and TRBJ1-4; D may be TRBD1 (5 bases). Trimming stripped 1 base from V and 6 bases from J, with 15 bases between. Germline V gene data show CDR1 as MGHDK and CDR2 as SYGVNS. CDR3 length equals 16 residues. DNA of the CDR3: TGTGCCAGCAGTGAATTGAGCGGACACGAAGATGAAAAACTGTTTTTT. This codes for CASSELSGHEDEKLFF. The full variable domain, completed using reference TRBV25-1 and TRBJ1-4, is EADIYQTPRYLVIGTGKKITLECSQTMGHDKMYWYQQDPGMELHLIHYSYGVNSTEKGDLSSESTVSRIRTEHFPLTLESARPSHTSQYLCASSELSGHEDEKLFFGSGTQLSVL.

The chain joins TRBV6-5 to TRBJ2-1; tentatively, D is TRBD2 (6 bases). This CDR3 has 14 amino acids. The V gene's germline CDR1 is MNHEY and CDR2 SVGAGI. V was pared by 0 bases and J by 9 bases, with 12 bases between. CDR3: CASSYSPGRREQFF. Here the CDR3 DNA reads TGTGCCAGCAGTTACTCACCGGGGAGGCGTGAGCAGTTCTTC.

V gene TRBV11-2 combines with J gene TRBJ2-3; D may be TRBD2 (6 bases). Germline-derived CDR1 and CDR2 are SGHAT and FQNNGV. The CDR3 has 16 residues. With 4 bases removed from V and 4 bases from J, the gap between germline ends came to 18 bases. This CDR3 reads CASSSLGGKGADTQYF. The DNA for the CDR3 is TGTGCCAGCAGCTCCCTGGGCGGGAAGGGCGCAGATACGCAGTATTTT.

This clonotype was seen only a few times. V is TRBV4-2 and J is TRBJ2-5; D remains ambiguous. Germline CDR1 LGHNA, CDR2 YNFKEQ. Trimming cost V 4 bases and J 3 bases, with 12 bases left between them. The CDR3 has 14 residues. The CDR3 sequence is CASSLLRRKETQYF. CDR3 sequence (DNA): TGTGCCAGCAGCCTACTAAGACGAAAAGAGACCCAGTACTTC.

This clonotype was counted only a few times. The chain carries TRBV20-1 and TRBJ2-7; TRBD2 agrees at 11 bases. The V segment lost 1 base and the J segment 1 base; nucleotides outside the gene matches: 9. Germline V CDR1 and CDR2: DFQATT, SNEGSKA (reference sequence). The CDR3 is 17 amino acids. For the CDR3, the DNA is TGCAGTGCTAGAGGAGGTAGACTAGCGGGACAATCCTACGAGCAGTACTTC. Its translation is CSARGGRLAGQSYEQYF.

This chain connects TRBV7-9 to TRBJ2-7, with D perhaps TRBD1 (5 bases). Germline CDR1 reads SEHNR; CDR2 reads FQNEAQ (reference sequence). This CDR3 contains 16 residues. V was clipped by 1 base and J by 2 bases, with 15 bases between them. The CDR3 is CASSLGTGEPAYEQYF. CDR3 DNA sequence: TGTGCCAGCAGCTTAGGTACAGGAGAACCAGCCTACGAGCAGTACTTC.

The table lists this clonotype with a few counts. This rearrangement joins TRBV5-1 to TRBJ2-7; D unclear. This CDR3 comprises 14 residues. CDR1 SGHRS and CDR2 YFSETQ come from the germline V gene. The V and J ends lost 0 bases and 4 bases respectively, with 11 bases between them. CDR3 coding DNA: TGCGCCAGCAGCTTGGCCGAGGTGCGGTACGAGCAGTACTTC. Translation: CASSLAEVRYEQYF.

In its sample, this clonotype was seen a few times. The V call is TRBV20-1, the J call TRBJ2-7; D is perhaps TRBD1 (7 bases). The V end lost 0 bases, the J end lost 5 bases, and 17 bases lay between the germline ends. CDR3 length: 15 residues. Germline CDR1 DFQATT, CDR2 SNEGSKA (reference sequence). The CDR3 sequence is CSARDSGPGGHEQYV. CDR3 nucleotides: TGCAGTGCTAGAGATTCCGGGCCAGGGGGGCACGAGCAGTACGTC.

V is TRBV19 and J is TRBJ1-5; D not certain. Trimming removed 1 base from V and 2 bases from J, with 9 bases in between. This CDR3 is built from 15 residues. CDR1 and CDR2 (germline): LNHDA, SQIVND (reference sequence). The CDR3 reads CASSIAGGRNQPQHF. As DNA, the CDR3 is TGTGCCAGTAGTATAGCAGGTGGGCGCAATCAGCCCCAGCATTTT.

This clonotype was seen a few times. The rearrangement links TRBV28 to TRBJ2-7; unclear D gene. Germline CDR1 is MDHEN and CDR2 is SYDVKM. V was shortened by 4 bases and J by 0 bases, with 7 bases between the two germline ends. This CDR3 is built from 13 residues. The CDR3 DNA follows: TGTGCCAGCAGTTCACCTAGCTCCTACGAGCAGTACTTC. Encoded protein: CASSSPSSYEQYF.

The gene calls are TRBV29-1 and TRBJ2-3, with 8 bases aligning to TRBD1. The germline V gene encodes CDR1 SQVTM and CDR2 ANQGSEA. With V trimmed by 5 bases and J by 5 bases, 0 bases remained unmatched. The CDR3 runs to 11 residues. The DNA for the CDR3 is TGCAGCGTTACAGGGGGAGATACGCAGTATTTT. It specifies CSVTGGDTQYF.

The rearrangement links TRBV27 to TRBJ2-3, with 10 positions matching TRBD2. Germline CDR1 MNHEY, CDR2 SMNVEV (reference sequence). CDR3 length: 15 amino acids. The ends lost 6 bases at V and 6 bases at J; junction bases unmatched: 9. CDR3 protein: CASRRTSGKLDTQYF. The CDR3 bases are TGTGCCAGCAGACGGACTAGCGGTAAACTCGATACGCAGTATTTT.

In its sample, this clonotype was seen a few times. J is TRBJ1-2 and V is TRBV9; possible D gene TRBD1, 6 bases. Per germline, CDR1 SGDLS and CDR2 YYNGEE. V lost 2 bases, J lost 7 bases, and 18 bases lay in between. The CDR3 consists of 15 residues. CDR3 in amino acids: CASSVIQGTSAGYTF. CDR3 bases: TGTGCCAGCAGCGTGATACAGGGCACTTCGGCTGGCTACACCTTC.

The chain carries TRBV3-1 and TRBJ1-3; D is undetermined. The V end was cut by 5 bases, the J end by 0 bases, with 14 bases between. The CDR3 is 16 residues long. Germline V gene sequence: CDR1 LGHDT, CDR2 YNNKEL (reference sequence). CDR3 DNA sequence: TGTGCCAGCAGCGAAAGAAGGGCGAGCTCTGGAAACACCATATATTTT. It is translated as CASSERRASSGNTIYF. Supplemented by reference TRBV3-1 and TRBJ1-3, the full variable domain reads DTAVSQTPKYLVTQMGNDKSIKCEQNLGHDTMYWYKQDSKKFLKIMFSYNNKELIINETVPNRFSPKSPDKAHLNLHINSLELGDSAVYFCASSERRASSGNTIYFGEGSWLTVV.

CDR3 DNA sequence: TGCAGCGTTGCGATGCAGAACATGTACAATGAGCAGTTCTTC. This codes for CSVAMQNMYNEQFF. This rearrangement joins TRBV29-1 to TRBJ2-1; unclear D gene. Germline CDR1 and CDR2: SQVTM and ANQGSEA. Trimming left V 4 bases short and J 4 bases short, with 14 bases between. This CDR3 has 14 amino acids.